The 17 T cell receptor beta chains reported below all come from one sample, sequenced in a study of Ad26.COV2.S vaccination and SARS-CoV-2 variants. The assay was immunoSEQ multiplex PCR, and TCRdb's table has in-frame clones only and misses some. The sample has approximately 410,000 clones; about 92% are singletons. As for treatment: about 20 received Ad26.COV2.S at low or high dose, single or two shots; several received placebo; per-sample allocation not given. Following the first vaccine or placebo injection, samples were taken on day 63. This sample comprised peripheral blood, obtained in a trial of Ad26.COV2.S vaccine versus placebo. The receptors were gathered from a person aged 18 to 59 who received the Ad26.COV2.S COVID-19 vaccine or a placebo.

The chain joins TRBV6-2 or TRBV6-3 to TRBJ2-7, with 7 bases lining up with TRBD1. CDR3 length equals 13 residues. With V trimmed by 0 bases and J by 6 bases, 2 bases remained unmatched. Germline assignment: CDR1 MNHEY and CDR2 SVGEGT. For the CDR3, the DNA is TGTGCCAGCAGTTACTCCGACAGGGCCGAGCAGTACTTC. It is translated as CASSYSDRAEQYF.

The DNA of the CDR3 is TGTGCCAGCAGTTTACCCCCCTGGCGGAAGAACAATGAGCAGTTCTTC. Its protein is CASSLPPWRKNNEQFF. V is TRBV28 and J is TRBJ2-1; D uncertain. Trimming cost V 2 bases and J 5 bases, with 16 bases left between them. The CDR3 length is 16 residues. The germline gives CDR1 MDHEN, CDR2 SYDVKM.

The genes are TRBV27 and TRBJ1-1; 7 bases are a match to TRBD1. This CDR3 is 17 amino acids long. Trimming took 4 bases from V and 1 from J; bases not matched to a gene: 12. Germline loops: CDR1 MNHEY, CDR2 SMNVEV (reference sequence). The CDR3 loop reads CASSSPLRTGGNTEAFF. In nucleotides, the CDR3 is TGTGCCAGCAGTTCCCCGCTAAGGACAGGTGGGAACACTGAAGCTTTCTTT.

This chain uses TRBV6-5 with TRBJ2-7; 11 bases map to TRBD1. Germline V CDR1 and CDR2: MNHEY, SVGAGI. Germline trimming cut 6 bases from V and 4 bases from J; bases unmatched to any gene: 5. This CDR3 has 14 amino acids. The CDR3 nucleotides are TGTGCCAGCAGCTTGGACAGGGGGCAATACGAGCAGTACTTC. It yields the protein CASSLDRGQYEQYF.

The chain carries TRBV6-5 and TRBJ1-2, with 7 nucleotides matching TRBD1. J lost 8 bases, V lost 0 bases, and 3 bases had no gene match. This CDR3 comprises 13 residues. Germline assignment: CDR1 MNHEY and CDR2 SVGAGI. The CDR3 loop is CASSYSYRGGYTF. The DNA for the CDR3 is TGTGCCAGCAGTTACTCGTACAGGGGAGGCTACACCTTC.

This clone appeared a single time. This sequence joins TRBV28 and TRBJ1-2; TRBD1 matches at 11 bases. The trim removed 6 bases at V and 8 bases at J, leaving 5 bases unmatched. Germline loops: CDR1 MDHEN, CDR2 SYDVKM. The CDR3 extends over 13 amino acids. Here the CDR3 reads CASSSGQGVGYTF. The CDR3 nucleotides read TGTGCCAGCAGCTCGGGACAGGGGGTAGGCTACACCTTC.

The chain recombines TRBV6-6 with TRBJ2-3; D might be TRBD1 (6 bases). V lost 10 bases and J lost 5, with 19 bases in between. This CDR3 is 14 amino acids long. Germline V gene data show CDR1 as MNHNY and CDR2 as SVGAGI (reference sequence). This chain's CDR3 is CATKPGHGVDTQYF. CDR3 nucleotide sequence: TGTGCCACTAAACCGGGACACGGGGTAGATACGCAGTATTTT.

As DNA, the CDR3 is TGTGCCACCAGCAGTCCCCCACTAGCCAAAAACATTCAGTACTTC. It yields the protein CATSSPPLAKNIQYF. The J gene is TRBJ2-4, the V gene TRBV15, with D unclear. Trimming removed 3 bases from V and 0 bases from J, with 9 bases in between. The CDR3 sequence is 15 residues long. The germline gives CDR1 LNHNV, CDR2 YYDKDF (reference sequence).

The chain carries TRBV5-1 and TRBJ1-5, with no clear D. This CDR3 has 14 amino acids. The V and J ends lost 4 bases and 6 bases respectively, with 14 bases between them. From germline, CDR1 is SGHRS and CDR2 YFSETQ. The CDR3 here is CASSLGLGGQPQHF. The CDR3 DNA reads as TGCGCCAGCAGCCTCGGACTGGGAGGTCAGCCCCAGCATTTT.

CDR3 sequence (DNA): TGTGCCAGCAGCTTAGTATCATTAAGGAGGGGCCAAGAGACCCAGTACTTC. Translation gives CASSLVSLRRGQETQYF. The chain couples TRBV7-2 to TRBJ2-5; D may be TRBD2 (6 bases). CDR1 and CDR2 from the germline V gene are SGHTA and FQGNSA. V was shortened by 1 base and J by 1 base, with 16 bases between the two germline ends. CDR3 length: 17 amino acids.

J is TRBJ1-1 and V is TRBV27; no definite D call. V was shortened by 0 bases and J by 2 bases, with 7 bases between the two germline ends. The CDR3 length is 14 residues. Germline CDR1 and CDR2: MNHEY and SMNVEV (reference sequence). CDR3 DNA sequence: TGTGCCAGCAGTTTATCTTTGGGTAACACTGAAGCTTTCTTT. Protein sequence: CASSLSLGNTEAFF.

The rearrangement links TRBV7-2 to TRBJ1-1, with 8 bases aligning to TRBD1. Germline CDR1 SGHTA, CDR2 FQGNSA. Unmatched junction bases numbered 9, after V lost 1 base and J lost 11 bases. The CDR3 consists of 14 residues. For the CDR3, the DNA is TGTGCCAGCAGCTTAGTAGGCCAGGGGGCTTCGGCTTTCTTT. Residues: CASSLVGQGASAFF.

The genes are TRBV6-2 or TRBV6-3 and TRBJ2-7, with 7 bases fitting TRBD2. Germline CDR1 is MNHEY and CDR2 is SVGEGT. The CDR3 sequence is 12 residues long. V shed 6 bases and J 2 bases; nucleotides not matched to a gene: 1. The CDR3 loop reads CASSGLAYEQYF. CDR3 DNA: TGTGCCAGCAGCGGACTAGCCTACGAGCAGTACTTC.

J is TRBJ2-2 and V is TRBV5-1, with 8 bases lining up with TRBD1. After removal of 0 bases from V and 6 bases from J, the junction contained 4 bases not matched to a gene. The CDR3 is made up of 15 amino acids. The germline gives CDR1 SGHRS, CDR2 YFSETQ. The DNA for the CDR3 is TGCGCCAGCAGCTTGGGACAGGGGAAAGCCGGGGAGCTGTTTTTT. Translation gives CASSLGQGKAGELFF.

The chain recombines TRBV6-5 with TRBJ1-1; possible D gene TRBD1, 5 bases. CDR1 and CDR2 (germline): MNHEY, SVGAGI. CDR3 size: 14 residues. The V end was cut by 2 bases, the J end by 5 bases, with 12 bases between. In nucleotides, the CDR3 is TGTGCCAGCAGTTACCGGGCAGGGTGGACTGAAGCTTTCTTT. Protein: CASSYRAGWTEAFF.

This rearrangement joins TRBV7-2 to TRBJ2-1; 8 bases fit TRBD1. J lost 7 bases, V lost 0 bases, and 5 bases had no gene match. CDR1 is SGHTA, CDR2 FQGNSA, per germline. This CDR3 is 15 amino acids long. The CDR3 sequence is CASSLAQGARNEQFF. The DNA of the CDR3 is TGTGCCAGCAGCTTAGCGCAGGGGGCGCGTAATGAGCAGTTCTTC.

The chain couples TRBV4-3 to TRBJ2-2; TRBD2 is a possible D gene (5 bases). The length of the CDR3 is 16 residues. The germline V and J ends were trimmed by 2 bases and 6 bases, with 16 bases remaining between them. CDR1 and CDR2 (germline): LGHNA, YSLEER. This CDR3 is CASSQNLPPGAGELFF. CDR3 DNA: TGCGCCAGCAGCCAAAATCTCCCACCCGGGGCCGGGGAGCTGTTTTTT.